These T cell receptor beta chains were read from a single sample in a study of blood T cell repertoires in COVID-19. Data came from immunoSEQ multiplex PCR; TCRdb stores just in-frame clones and leaves some out. The table lists 84,000 or so clones, 77% of them singletons. The sample comprised peripheral blood. The receptors derive from a human donor in a cohort sampled during active COVID-19. Each CDR3 is given with its conserved first and last residue. A D gene is named only where the DNA matches it firmly. Only part of the rows carry a size: once, few, many, or a class if the clone is expanded.

j_gene: TRBJ2-7
d_gene: -
v_gene: TRBV12-3/TRBV12-4
abundance: -
CDR3aa: CACSGGGYEQYF
CDR3nt: TGTGCCTGTTCGGGGGGCGGGTACGAGCAGTACTTC

j_gene: TRBJ2-4
d_gene: TRBD2
v_gene: TRBV29-1
abundance: -
CDR3aa: CSLGWGGTAKNIQYF
CDR3nt: TGCAGCCTAGGGTGGGGGGGAACAGCCAAAAACATTCAGTACTTC

j_gene: TRBJ1-2
d_gene: -
v_gene: TRBV18
abundance: -
CDR3aa: CASSEFGGDGYTF
CDR3nt: TGTGCCAGCTCAGAATTCGGGGGTGATGGCTACACCTTC

j_gene: TRBJ1-2
d_gene: -
v_gene: TRBV2
abundance: -
CDR3aa: CASSADSYGYTF
CDR3nt: TGTGCCAGCAGCGCCGACAGCTATGGCTACACCTTC

j_gene: TRBJ1-6
d_gene: -
v_gene: TRBV18
abundance: -
CDR3aa: CASSLIGTSSYNSPLHF
CDR3nt: TGTGCCAGCTCCCTCATCGGGACTAGCTCCTATAATTCACCCCTCCACTTT

j_gene: TRBJ1-5
d_gene: -
v_gene: TRBV18
abundance: -
CDR3aa: CASSPERWGNQPQHF
CDR3nt: TGTGCCAGCTCACCAGAGCGTTGGGGCAATCAGCCCCAGCATTTT

j_gene: TRBJ1-4
d_gene: TRBD1
v_gene: TRBV19
abundance: -
CDR3aa: CASSTGGETNEKLFF
CDR3nt: TGTGCCAGTAGTACAGGGGGCGAAACTAATGAAAAACTGTTTTTT

j_gene: TRBJ1-2
d_gene: TRBD1
v_gene: TRBV2
abundance: -
CDR3aa: CASRGRGGYTF
CDR3nt: TGTGCTAGCAGGGGGCGCGGTGGCTACACCTTC

j_gene: TRBJ2-3
d_gene: -
v_gene: TRBV5-1
abundance: once
CDR3aa: CASSPGQMGDTQYF
CDR3nt: TGCGCCAGCAGCCCCGGACAAATGGGGGATACGCAGTATTTT

j_gene: TRBJ2-7
d_gene: -
v_gene: TRBV5-1
abundance: -
CDR3aa: CASSLAGGHEQYF
CDR3nt: TGCGCCAGCAGCTTGGCGGGGGGCCACGAGCAGTACTTC

j_gene: TRBJ2-7
d_gene: -
v_gene: TRBV7-9
abundance: -
CDR3aa: CASSLHTEYEQYF
CDR3nt: TGTGCCAGCAGCTTACATACAGAGTACGAGCAGTACTTC

j_gene: TRBJ2-3
d_gene: -
v_gene: TRBV24-1
abundance: -
CDR3aa: CATSDPSTDTQYF
CDR3nt: TGTGCCACCAGTGATCCTAGCACAGATACGCAGTATTTT

j_gene: TRBJ2-5
d_gene: -
v_gene: TRBV11-2
abundance: -
CDR3aa: CASSLVLTSQETQYF
CDR3nt: TGTGCCAGCAGCTTAGTTCTGACTAGCCAAGAGACCCAGTACTTC

j_gene: TRBJ2-4
d_gene: -
v_gene: TRBV12-3/TRBV12-4
abundance: -
CDR3aa: CASSLLGGIQYF
CDR3nt: TGTGCCAGCAGTTTATTGGGGGGCATTCAGTACTTC

j_gene: TRBJ1-6
d_gene: TRBD1
v_gene: TRBV7-9
abundance: -
CDR3aa: CASSTDRANSPLHF
CDR3nt: TGTGCCAGCAGCACAGACAGGGCTAATTCACCCCTCCACTTT

j_gene: TRBJ2-5
d_gene: -
v_gene: TRBV5-1
abundance: -
CDR3aa: CASSRTGTQETQYF
CDR3nt: TGCGCCAGCAGCCGGACGGGGACTCAAGAGACCCAGTACTTC